This entry concerns a single T cell receptor (beta chain). These data originate in a study of blood T cell repertoires in COVID-19. Study summary: Material from acute and convalescent COVID-19 was sourced from the United States, Italy and Spain.

Assay used: immunoSEQ multiplex PCR; TCRdb lists only in-frame clones, some missing. The sample records more than 120,000 clones, around 83% being singletons. This TCR derives from a human donor with acute or convalescent COVID-19. The donor label of this sample is uncertain. Sequencing was done on a sample of peripheral blood.

The CDR3 DNA reads as TGTGCCAGCAGGACGGACAGGGGGAACTATGGCTACACCTTC. It codes for CASRTDRGNYGYTF. The chain uses TRBV6-5 and TRBJ1-2; TRBD1 matches at 10 bases. Germline V gene data show CDR1 as MNHEY and CDR2 as SVGAGI. This CDR3 spans 14 amino acids. Trimming took 6 bases from V and 2 from J; bases not matched to a gene: 3.